This TCR beta chain appears in the sequencing data of a study of blood T cell repertoires in COVID-19. Participants were aged roughly 18 to 100 years from roughly 25 US areas. Participant-given clinical history determined each cohort assignment. V was clipped by 4 bases and J by 10 bases, with 13 bases between them. The CDR3 runs 11 residues. Germline CDR1 GTSNPN, CDR2 SVGIG (reference sequence). How the authors handled the data: Researchers report that nucleated cell counts were estimated from reference gene primer amplification. The protocol was immunoSEQ multiplex PCR, while the TCRdb copy is restricted to in-frame clones and leaves out a portion. Clone size and V and J calls were adopted from that table, with D and trimming inferred from the DNA. The sample contains some 150,000 clones, about 90% of which appear only once.

This sequence originates from a human donor with acute COVID-19. The donor label of this sample is uncertain. The chain couples TRBV30 to TRBJ1-2, with unresolved D. Sample: PBMCs or T cells enriched from blood (not recorded which). CDR3 in DNA: TGTGCCTGGACAGGTCTTCAGATCTACACCTTC. Translated: CAWTGLQIYTF.